The clone carrying this T cell receptor beta chain has just a few counts. TCRdb called the 5' RACE reads again in MiXCR, with one record for every CDR3 protein. The table lists 250,000 to 400,000 distinct CDR3 sequences, about 4% of them singletons. This sample stems from a study of T cells after yellow fever vaccination. Study at large: Those fractions that held only low numbers of cells were prepared using the SMART-Seq v4 Ultra Low Input RNA kit.

J was trimmed by 4 bases and V by 3 bases; bases with no gene match: 7. From germline, CDR1 is SGHTA and CDR2 FQGNSA. This CDR3 contains 16 residues. V and J are TRBV7-2 and TRBJ2-3, with TRBD2 matching 10 bases. Material: PBMCs, obtained 5 days after the yellow fever booster vaccination. The TCR sequence derives from a man aged 18 to 35 who received the YFV17D yellow fever vaccine. The CDR3 sequence: CASSFSSGGVPDTQYF. The CDR3 region has the DNA TGTGCCAGCAGCTTTTCTAGCGGGGGCGTGCCAGATACGCAGTATTTT.